These T cell receptor beta chains were read from a single sample in a study of T-cell reconstitution after alpha-beta-depleted transplantation in children. From the PCR reads, TCRdb called clonotypes with MiXCR, one entry per CDR3 protein. The data hold 500,000 to 750,000 distinct CDR3 sequences, with 25% to 30% observed a single time. This specimen consisted of PBMCs, obtained before TCRalphabeta/CD19-depleted stem cell transplant. The receptor set was obtained from a boy younger than two with Wiskott-Aldrich syndrome, due to receive a stem cell transplant. Each CDR3 is given with its conserved first and last residue. The D gene is left open where the match is weak. Size is stated for part of the rows, as once, few or many counts, or as a class when the clone is expanded.

v_call	j_call	d_call	clone_size	cdr3_nt	cdr3_aa
TRBV27	TRBJ1-2	-	few	TGTGCCAGCAGTTTCAAGGTAGACTATGGCTACACCTTC	CASSFKVDYGYTF
TRBV6-5	TRBJ2-3	TRBD2	once	TGTGCCAGCAGTTACGGGGGACTAGCGGGAGGGACTAGCACAGATACGCAGTATTTT	CASSYGGLAGGTSTDTQYF
TRBV15	TRBJ2-1	TRBD2	-	TGTGCCACCAGCAGAGATTCGGTTGCGGGAGCGTACAATGAGCAGTTCTTC	CATSRDSVAGAYNEQFF
TRBV25-1	TRBJ2-7	-	-	TGTGCCAGCAGAGCCCCTGCCGTGGTCTACGAGCAGTACTTC	CASRAPAVVYEQYF
TRBV5-1	TRBJ2-1	-	-	TGCGCCAGCAGTACGGCCGTAGACAATGAGCAGTTCTTC	CASSTAVDNEQFF
TRBV5-1	TRBJ2-2	TRBD2	-	TGCGCCAGCAGCGGTAGACTAGCGGGAGGGCCAAGCACCGGGGAGCTGTTTTTT	CASSGRLAGGPSTGELFF
TRBV5-1	TRBJ2-7	TRBD2	few	TGCGCCAGCAGCTCGACTAGCGGGAGGTCGGGGGAGCAGTACTTC	CASSSTSGRSGEQYF
TRBV11-2	TRBJ2-7	-	-	TGTGCCAGCAGCTCCCAGGTGTCATCCTACGAGCAGTACTTC	CASSSQVSSYEQYF
TRBV5-1	TRBJ1-3	TRBD1	-	TGCGCCAGCAGCCCCGACCCGACAGGGGGCTCTGGAAACACCATATATTTT	CASSPDPTGGSGNTIYF
TRBV11-2	TRBJ2-2	-	-	TGTGCCAGCACCCAAGGGCGGGGAAGCATGGGGGAGCTGTTTTTT	CASTQGRGSMGELFF
TRBV5-1	TRBJ2-5	-	-	TGCGCCAGCAGCTCTTCACTGGAGACCCAGTACTTC	CASSSSLETQYF
TRBV27	TRBJ2-3	-	-	TGTGCCAGCAGTTTAAGAGGGTTAGCAGATACGCAGTATTTT	CASSLRGLADTQYF
TRBV5-5	TRBJ2-3	TRBD2	few	TGTGCCAGCAGCCCGGGACTAGCGGGAGGAAGGGGTACGCAGTATTTT	CASSPGLAGGRGTQYF
TRBV24-1	TRBJ2-7	-	-	TGTGCCACCAGCAGCTCCGGGGGCTCCTACGAGCAGTACTTC	CATSSSGGSYEQYF
TRBV12-3/TRBV12-4	TRBJ1-1	-	once	TGTGCCAGCAGTTTATCGGGGGGGACGGTCATGAACACTGAAGCTTTCTTT	CASSLSGGTVMNTEAFF
TRBV6-5	TRBJ2-2	TRBD2	-	TGTGCCAGCAGTTACCCCACTAGCGGGATCAATTCCGGGGAGCTGTTTTTT	CASSYPTSGINSGELFF
TRBV7-2	TRBJ2-3	TRBD2	few	TGTGCCAGCAGCTCCCGACTAGCGGGAGAAGAGGATACGCAGTATTTT	CASSSRLAGEEDTQYF
TRBV5-1	TRBJ2-1	TRBD2	few	TGCGCCAGCGCGATAGCGGGAGGCCTCAATAATGAGCAGTTCTTC	CASAIAGGLNNEQFF
TRBV3-1	TRBJ2-2	-	few	TGTGCCAGCAGCCAAGAGTCCCCACAGTGGAGCACCGGGGAGCTGTTTTTT	CASSQESPQWSTGELFF
TRBV20-1	TRBJ2-3	-	few	TGCAGTGCTGAGAGTGGCGATACGCAGTATTTT	CSAESGDTQYF
TRBV9	TRBJ2-5	-	-	TGTGCCAGCAGCGTAGATGGCTACCAAGAGACCCAGTACTTC	CASSVDGYQETQYF
TRBV29-1	TRBJ2-3	-	few	TGCAGCGTTGAGTTGGGGGCAGATACGCAGTATTTT	CSVELGADTQYF
TRBV20-1	TRBJ2-7	-	-	TGCAGTGCCCGAGGGGTGCACGACGAGCAGTACTTC	CSARGVHDEQYF
TRBV20-1	TRBJ1-3	-	many	TGCAGTGCTAGTTCGTCAGCTGGAAACACCATATATTTT	CSASSSAGNTIYF